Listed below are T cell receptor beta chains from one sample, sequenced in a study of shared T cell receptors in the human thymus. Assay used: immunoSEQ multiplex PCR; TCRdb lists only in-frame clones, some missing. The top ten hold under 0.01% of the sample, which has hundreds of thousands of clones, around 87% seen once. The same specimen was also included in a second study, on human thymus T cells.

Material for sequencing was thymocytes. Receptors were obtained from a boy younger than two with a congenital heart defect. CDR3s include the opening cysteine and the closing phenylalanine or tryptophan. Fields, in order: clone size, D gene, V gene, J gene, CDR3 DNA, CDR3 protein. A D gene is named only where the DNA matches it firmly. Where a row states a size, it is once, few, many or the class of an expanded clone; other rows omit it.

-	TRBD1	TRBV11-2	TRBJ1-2	TGTGCCAGCAGCTTACATCCTAGTCCGGGACAGGGAAGGTATGGCTACACCTTC	CASSLHPSPGQGRYGYTF
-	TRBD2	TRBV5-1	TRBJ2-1	TGCGCCAGCAGCTTAGGACTAGCGAGGTGGAATGAGCAGTTCTTC	CASSLGLARWNEQFF
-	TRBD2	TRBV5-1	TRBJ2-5	TGCGCCAGCAGCTCTCCGGGGACTAGCGTGGTAGAGACCCAGTACTTC	CASSSPGTSVVETQYF
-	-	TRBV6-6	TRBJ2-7	TGTGCCAGCAGTTCACTAATTCCGACAGAAACCTACGAGCAGTACTTC	CASSSLIPTETYEQYF
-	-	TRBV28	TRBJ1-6	TGTGCCAGCAGTCACCCGGAGGGTCCCCTCCACTTT	CASSHPEGPLHF
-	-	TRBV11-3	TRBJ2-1	TGTGCCAGCAGCTTAGCTACTCGTGGGCACCTAAATGAGCAGTTCTTC	CASSLATRGHLNEQFF
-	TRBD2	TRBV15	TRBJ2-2	TGTGCCACCAGCAGAGACAGGTCTAGCGGGGGTACCGGGGAGCTGTTTTTT	CATSRDRSSGGTGELFF
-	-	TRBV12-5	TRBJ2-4	TGTGCTAGTGGTTATCCCCCTTGTTTGTTC	CASGYPPCLF
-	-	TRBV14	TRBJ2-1	TGTGCCAGCAGCCAACACCAGGAATACAATGAGCAGTTCTTC	CASSQHQEYNEQFF
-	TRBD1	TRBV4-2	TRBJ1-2	TGTGCCAGCAGCCAAGCAGGGGGGTATGGCTACACCTTC	CASSQAGGYGYTF
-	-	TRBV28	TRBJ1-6	TGTGCCAGCGGGGAAGCCGGGGGTAATTCACCCCTCCACTTT	CASGEAGGNSPLHF
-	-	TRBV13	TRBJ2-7	TGTGCCAGCAGCCTTCAGGACAGCTACGAGCAGTACTTC	CASSLQDSYEQYF
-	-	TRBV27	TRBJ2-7	TGTGCCAGCAGTCCCTCCCGGGGTACAGTCTCCTACGAGCAGTACTTC	CASSPSRGTVSYEQYF
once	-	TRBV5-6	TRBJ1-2	TGTGCCAGCAGCTACGGGCCTCGGGACTATGGCTACCCCTTC	CASSYGPRDYGYPF
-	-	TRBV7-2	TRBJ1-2	TGTGCCAGCATATTTGGCAGGGCGCCCCGACTTAACTATGGCTACACCTTC	CASIFGRAPRLNYGYTF
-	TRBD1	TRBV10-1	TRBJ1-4	TGCGCCAGCAGTGAGACAGGGGAAACTGAAAAACTGTTTTTT	CASSETGETEKLFF
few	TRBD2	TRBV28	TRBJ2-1	TGTGCCAGCGGTACTAGCGATAACAATGAGCAGTTCTTC	CASGTSDNNEQFF
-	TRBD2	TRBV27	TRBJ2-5	TGTGCCAGCAGTTTACTGGCGGGAGGGTGGGAGACCCAGTACTTC	CASSLLAGGWETQYF
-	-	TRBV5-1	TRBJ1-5	TGCGCCAGCAGCTTGGACACGAGCAATCAGCCCCAGCATTTT	CASSLDTSNQPQHF
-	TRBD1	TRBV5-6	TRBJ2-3	TGTGCCAGCAGCCGGGGACAGGGCCGCACAGATACGCAGTATTTT	CASSRGQGRTDTQYF
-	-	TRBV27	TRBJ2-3	TGTGCCAGCAGTATAGGGCGGGGTAAAGATACGCAGTATTTT	CASSIGRGKDTQYF
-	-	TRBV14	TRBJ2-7	TGTGCCAGCAGCCAAGAGATAAGGGGCGAGCAGTACTTC	CASSQEIRGEQYF
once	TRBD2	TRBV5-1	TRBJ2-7	TGCGCCAGCAGCCCCAGTGTAGCGGGGCCTAACTACGAGCAGTACTTC	CASSPSVAGPNYEQYF
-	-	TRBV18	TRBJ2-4	TGTGCCAGCTCACCACCCAAGGGGCACCTACTTAAAAACATTCAGTACTTC	CASSPPKGHLLKNIQYF
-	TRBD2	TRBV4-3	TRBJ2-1	TGCGCCAGCAGCCAAAACGGGACTAGCGGGAGGTCAACCTACAATGAGCAGTTCTTC	CASSQNGTSGRSTYNEQFF
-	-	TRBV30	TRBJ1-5	TGTGCCTGGAGTGTCGACAGCTATCAGCCCCAGCATTTT	CAWSVDSYQPQHF
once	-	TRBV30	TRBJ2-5	TGTGCCTGGAGTGTAGGGGGCCAAGAGACCCAGTACTTC	CAWSVGGQETQYF
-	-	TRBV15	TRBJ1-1	TGTGCCACCAGCAGAGATGGAAGGGGCCTATTCATGAACACTGAAGCTTTCTTT	CATSRDGRGLFMNTEAFF
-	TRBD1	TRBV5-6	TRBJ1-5	TGTGCCAGCAGCTTGGGCCGGGGACAGGGAAGGCATCAGCCCCAGCATTTT	CASSLGRGQGRHQPQHF
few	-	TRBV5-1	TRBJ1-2	TGCGCCAGCCGCATTAACAGGGATTCCTATGGCTACACCTTC	CASRINRDSYGYTF
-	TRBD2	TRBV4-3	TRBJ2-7	TGCGCCAGCAGCCAAGGGACTAGCGGGGGTCCTACCTACGAGCAGTACTTC	CASSQGTSGGPTYEQYF
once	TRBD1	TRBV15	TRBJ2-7	TGTGCCACCAGGGGCCGGGACAGGGACGGTGAGCAGTACTTC	CATRGRDRDGEQYF
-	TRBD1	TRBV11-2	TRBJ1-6	TGTGCCAGCAGCTTAGAATTCGGGTTTCGTGGGACAGGGGAGTTACCCCTCCACTTT	CASSLEFGFRGTGELPLHF
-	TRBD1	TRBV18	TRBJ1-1	TGTGCCAGCTCACCACGGGACAGGGGGAAGCGGATCAATGGGAACACTGAAGCTTTCTTT	CASSPRDRGKRINGNTEAFF
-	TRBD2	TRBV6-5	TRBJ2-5	TGTGCCAGCAGTTACGTGGTAGCGGGACAAGAGACCCAGTACTTC	CASSYVVAGQETQYF
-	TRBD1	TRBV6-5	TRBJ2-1	TGTGCCAGCAGTTACACTGACGGACAGGTCGACGAGCAGTTCTTC	CASSYTDGQVDEQFF
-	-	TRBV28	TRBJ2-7	TGTGCCAGCAGCCCCCATCACAGGAAAAGCTGCGAGCAGTACTTC	CASSPHHRKSCEQYF
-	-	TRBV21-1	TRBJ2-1	TGTGCCAGCAGCAAACAAGGCGGGAGGGCCTACAATGAGCAGTTCTTC	CASSKQGGRAYNEQFF
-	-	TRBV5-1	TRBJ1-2	TGCGCCAGCACCCAGGGAGGATTGGGTAACTATGGCTACACCTTC	CASTQGGLGNYGYTF
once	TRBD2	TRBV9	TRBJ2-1	TGTGCCAGCAGCCCCAGAACCCGACTAGCGGGGGACGACAATGAGCAGTTCTTC	CASSPRTRLAGDDNEQFF
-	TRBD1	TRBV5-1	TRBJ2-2	TGCGCCAGCAGCCGTTTCCTAGACAGGGACGGGGTGAGGAACACCGGGGAGCTGTTTTTT	CASSRFLDRDGVRNTGELFF
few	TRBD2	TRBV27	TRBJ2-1	TGTGCCAGCAGTCCGGAGCGGGAGCCATACAATGAGCAGTTCTTC	CASSPEREPYNEQFF
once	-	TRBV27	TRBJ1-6	TGTGCCAGCACCCGAGACAGGTTCGATTCACCCCTCCACTTT	CASTRDRFDSPLHF
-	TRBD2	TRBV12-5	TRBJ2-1	TGTGCTAGTGGTCGATATCGGTTCAGGGAGCGGGAGGAGGACAAGCCCTACAATGAGCAGTTCTTC	CASGRYRFREREEDKPYNEQFF
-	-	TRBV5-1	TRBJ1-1	TGCGCCAGCAGCTCGAAGTCGGGGATAGACAGGCCGCCTTGGGGGGGCACTGAAGCTTTCTTT	CASSSKSGIDRPPWGGTEAFF
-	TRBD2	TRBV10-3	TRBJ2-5	TGTGCCATCAGCGACAGTTTATCGACTAGCGGGGTTGAGACCCAGTACTTC	CAISDSLSTSGVETQYF
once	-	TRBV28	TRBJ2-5	TGTGCCACCAGGCAGGGGACCCAAGAGACCCAGTACTTC	CATRQGTQETQYF
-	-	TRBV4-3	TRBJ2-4	TGCGCCAGCAGCCAAGATGGACCGGGACTAGCCAAAAACATTCAGTACTTC	CASSQDGPGLAKNIQYF
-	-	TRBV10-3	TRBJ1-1	TGTGCCATCAGTGCGGGGAAAACTGAAGCTTTCTTT	CAISAGKTEAFF
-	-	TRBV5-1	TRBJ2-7	TGCGCCAGCAAGTCCGGGGGTAGTATGGACTACGAGCAGTACTTC	CASKSGGSMDYEQYF
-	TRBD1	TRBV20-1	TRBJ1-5	TGCAGTGCCTATGGACAGGGCATGCATTTT	CSAYGQGMHF
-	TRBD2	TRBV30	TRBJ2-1	TGTGCCTGGGATAGCGGGGGGGCGGAGAATGAGCAGTTCTTC	CAWDSGGAENEQFF
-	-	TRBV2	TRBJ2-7	TGTGCCAGCACCCCCCGGACTCGCCACACCTACGAGCAGTACTTC	CASTPRTRHTYEQYF
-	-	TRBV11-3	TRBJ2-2	TGTGCCAGCAGCCTCACCGGGGAGCTGTTTTTT	CASSLTGELFF
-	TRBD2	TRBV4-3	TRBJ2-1	TGCGCCAGCAGCCAAGCTATGCGGGAGGGCAAGGAAAATGAGCAGTTCTTC	CASSQAMREGKENEQFF
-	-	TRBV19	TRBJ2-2	TGTGCCAGTAGGCCCGAAAGGAGGGGTTGCGGGGAGCTGTTTTTT	CASRPERRGCGELFF
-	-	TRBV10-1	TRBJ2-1	TGCGCCAGCAGCAATTACCCCCCTTGGAGGGGGCCTAACAATGAGCAGTTCTTC	CASSNYPPWRGPNNEQFF
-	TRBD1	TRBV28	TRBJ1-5	TGTGCCAGCAGTTTATTATCCGGACAGGGCCGAGATCAGCCCCAGCATTTT	CASSLLSGQGRDQPQHF
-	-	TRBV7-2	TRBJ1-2	TGTGCCAGCAGCTTAGGGCAGGCCTTCTATGGCTACACCTTC	CASSLGQAFYGYTF
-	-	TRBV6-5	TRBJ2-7	TGTGCCAGCAGTTACAAGTTTCAAGGACAGCGCGAGCAGTACTTC	CASSYKFQGQREQYF